Presented here are 3 T cell receptor beta chains from one specimen sequenced in a study of cytomegalovirus exposure and HLA in healthy donors. The PCR was carried out with 60 Vbeta primers and 13 Jbeta primers. TCRdb keeps only in-frame clones here, not all; method: immunoSEQ multiplex PCR. The repertoire has around 180,000 clones, roughly 86% of them found once; the top ten carry approximately 1.9%. Sequencing was done on a sample of PBMCs. The receptors stem from a woman aged 18-29 years in good health and CMV-seronegative.

The rearrangement joins TRBV2 to TRBJ2-7, with TRBD2 identical over 8 bases. The junction had 4 bases not matched to a gene; V was cut back by 3 bases and J by 0 bases. The length of the CDR3 is 15 residues. The germline gives CDR1 SNHLY, CDR2 FYNNEI. CDR3 in amino acids: CASSDPLAGSYEQYF. The CDR3 DNA sequence: TGTGCCAGCAGTGACCCGCTAGCGGGCTCCTACGAGCAGTACTTC.

This sequence joins TRBV25-1 and TRBJ1-1; 9 bases line up with TRBD1. This CDR3 comprises 14 residues. The trim removed 7 bases at V and 3 bases at J, leaving 6 bases unmatched. Germline CDR1 is MGHDK and CDR2 is SYGVNS. CDR3 coding DNA: TGTGCCAGCAAAGGACAGGGGAGTGACACTGAAGCTTTCTTT. This translates into CASKGQGSDTEAFF.

The rearrangement uses TRBV2 and TRBJ1-4; no clear D. CDR1 and CDR2 from the germline V gene are SNHLY and FYNNEI. The CDR3 loop spans 13 amino acids. The V end was cut by 4 bases, the J end by 8 bases, with 11 bases between. CDR3 coding DNA: TGTGCCAGCAGTGTCTCAGGTTGGGAAAAACTGTTTTTT. Translating it yields CASSVSGWEKLFF.